This passage covers 10 T cell receptor delta chains from one sample sequenced in a study of gamma-delta chains in newborns, infants, children. TCRdb re-analyzed the reads via CATT. The table records about 5,600 delta-chain clones, about 14% of them present only once. The starting material was blood, obtained at baseline. These receptors were taken from a child who was a newborn, infant or young child, either healthy, febrile or measles-vaccinated (not recorded which).

This clone is termed large. Other nucleotide sequences in the sample specify the same CDR3. The chain combines TRDV1 with TRDJ1; 12 positions agree with TRDD3. CDR1 is TSWWSYY, CDR2 QGS, per germline. The CDR3 spans 20 residues. V shed 0 bases and J 0 bases; nucleotides not matched to a gene: 11. The CDR3 nucleotides are TGTGCTCTTGGGGAACTATATAGGCTGGGGGATACGAGGTACACCGATAAACTCATCTTT. The encoded protein is CALGELYRLGDTRYTDKLIF.

The V call is TRDV1, the J call TRDJ1, with 11 positions matching TRDD3. V shed 1 base, J shed 0 bases, and the junction held 25 bases outside the gene matches. The CDR3 consists of 24 residues. Germline-derived CDR1 and CDR2 are TSWWSYY and QGS. The CDR3 DNA sequence: TGTGCTCTTGGGGAACGCCCTGGGGGGTGGTACTGGGGGATAGAAGGAGGGTACACCGATAAACTCATCTTT. Translating it yields CALGERPGGWYWGIEGGYTDKLIF.

On this clone: TCRdb's entry gives the protein of a much larger clone, which mismatches this DNA's translation at residue 11, likely from a read error; the protein reported here is translated from the DNA. The J gene is TRDJ2, the V gene TRDV1; maybe TRDD3 (7 bases). Germline V CDR1 and CDR2: TSWWSYY, QGS. This CDR3 comprises 26 residues. The germline V and J ends were trimmed by 0 bases and 0 bases, with 38 bases remaining between them. The CDR3 spells CALGELSPSFPRGVGDRYALTAQLFF. CDR3 bases: TGTGCTCTTGGGGAACTTTCCCCGTCCTTCCCACGTGGTGTGGGGGACCGATACGCTTTGACAGCACAACTCTTCTTT.

About this clone itself: A read error may explain this, as a much larger clone is one base away. Other DNA sequences in the same sample also yield this CDR3. The chain has TRDV2 and TRDJ3; 8 bases match TRDD3. The CDR3 has 25 residues. Trimming at V came to 3 bases and at J to 0 bases, leaving 27 bases not matched to a gene. The germline V gene encodes CDR1 GEAIGNYY and CDR2 EKD. CDR3 protein: CACDASPLWDSTGGSNSWDTRQMFF. The CDR3 DNA follows: TGTGCCTGTGACGCCTCGCCCTTGTGGGACTCTACTGGGGGGTCCAACTCCTGGGACACCCGACAGATGTTTTTC.

This clone is medium-sized (0.01 to 0.1%) within its sample. The rearrangement uses TRDV2 and TRDJ1; D gene unclear. CDR1 and CDR2 (germline): GEAIGNYY, EKD. V lost 0 bases and J 1 base, leaving 11 bases between the germline ends. The CDR3 totals 15 residues. The CDR3 DNA follows: TGTGCCTGTGACACCGTGGAGGGTAGCACCGATAAACTCATCTTT. It yields the protein CACDTVEGSTDKLIF.

This clone is deemed medium-sized. CDR3: CALGPFLRERITDKLIF. In DNA form, the CDR3 reads TGTGCCTTAGGTCCATTCCTACGTGAAAGGATCACCGATAAACTCATCTTT. The J gene is TRDJ1, the V gene TRDV3; 7 bases are shared with TRDD2. Germline-derived CDR1 and CDR2 are TVYSNPD and GDNSRS (reference sequence). The CDR3 loop spans 17 amino acids. After removal of 3 bases from V and 1 base from J, the junction contained 17 bases not matched to a gene.

The chain has TRDV1 and TRDJ1, with TRDD3 identical over 8 bases. The V and J ends lost 1 base and 3 bases, in that order; junction bases with no gene match: 7. CDR3 size: 16 residues. Germline CDR1 is TSWWSYY and CDR2 is QGS. The CDR3 loop reads CALGERGLGIPDKLIF. DNA of the CDR3: TGTGCTCTTGGGGAACGGGGTCTGGGGATACCCGATAAACTCATCTTT.

V gene TRDV1 combines with J gene TRDJ1; D may be TRDD3 (6 bases). Germline-derived CDR1 and CDR2 are TSWWSYY and QGS. The CDR3 loop spans 24 amino acids. V lost 1 base and J lost 0, with 36 bases in between. CDR3 coding DNA: TGTGCTCTTGGGGAACGTTTTATATGGGGTAGGGCTATCGAATGGGGGCTATACACCGATAAACTCATCTTT. This translates into CALGERFIWGRAIEWGLYTDKLIF.

The chain is built from TRDV1 and TRDJ1; D possibly matches TRDD2 or TRDD3 (9 bases each). V lost 1 base, J lost 2 bases, and 47 bases lay in between. Germline V lookup: CDR1 TSWWSYY, CDR2 QGS. The CDR3 spans 27 residues. The DNA of the CDR3 is TGTGCTCTTGGGGAACATGGCCTTCCTACATCTAAAAATCACTGGGGGACCTCGAACCGACGGACCGATAAACTCATCTTT. It translates to CALGEHGLPTSKNHWGTSNRRTDKLIF.

This clone was found once. This may stem from a read error, because a much larger clone lies one nucleotide away. The chain joins TRDV3 to TRDJ1; possibly TRDD2 for D (5 bases). This CDR3 is built from 12 residues. Germline CDR1 reads TVYSNPD; CDR2 reads GDNSRS (reference sequence). CDR3 bases: TGTGCCGCTATTCTCCTAACCGATAAACCCATCTTT. Its protein product is CAAILLTDKPIF.